This T cell receptor (beta chain) was sequenced during a study of blood T cell repertoires in COVID-19. This clone was seen once. Sequenced by immunoSEQ multiplex PCR; TCRdb stores in-frame clones only, minus some. The sample consists of 200,000 to 300,000 clones, about four fifths of them appearing once. Seattle researchers signed up patients amid active infection and tracked them longitudinally. Sequenced: peripheral blood. The receptor's source is a woman older than 75 with COVID-19, enrolled during active disease.

CDR3 sequence (DNA): TGTGCCAGCAGCTCCCAGGCCGTACCTACCTACGAGCAGTACTTC. Protein sequence: CASSSQAVPTYEQYF. The gene calls are TRBV7-6 and TRBJ2-7, with D unresolved. V was clipped by 4 bases and J by 2 bases, with 15 bases between them. The germline V gene has CDR1 SGHVS and CDR2 FNYEAQ. The CDR3 contains 15 residues.